These T cell receptor beta chains were read from a single sample in a study of early T cells in non-severe SARS-CoV-2 infection. Each CDR3 protein gets one entry after TCRdb re-called the 5' RACE reads with MiXCR. The sample has 50,000 to 55,000 distinct CDR3 sequences, about 9.3% seen once; the top ten hold 15%. Source material: whole blood. All receptors derive from an adult who was a healthcare worker with PCR-confirmed SARS-CoV-2 infection or an uninfected control (not recorded which). Both conserved end residues are part of each CDR3. D genes are given only for firm matches. Rows may omit the clone size; those that give it use once, few, many or a size class.

CDR3 DNA	CDR3 protein	D gene	J gene	clone size	V gene
TGCGCCAGCAGCCCCTTGGGACCCCGCACAGATACGCAGTATTTT	CASSPLGPRTDTQYF	-	TRBJ2-3	many	TRBV5-1
TGTGCCAGCAGCTTGGCCGGGACAGGGAGTGGCTACACCTTC	CASSLAGTGSGYTF	TRBD1	TRBJ1-2	-	TRBV7-2
TGTGCCAGCAGCCGGACTAGCGGAAACTACGAGCAGTACTTC	CASSRTSGNYEQYF	TRBD2	TRBJ2-7	many	TRBV7-2
TGTGCCAGCAGTTTATCAGGGATCGGCAAAAACATTCAGTACTTC	CASSLSGIGKNIQYF	-	TRBJ2-4	many	TRBV28
TGTGCCAGTAGTATAGTCGGGTTGGAAAACATTCAGTACTTC	CASSIVGLENIQYF	-	TRBJ2-4	many	TRBV19
TGTGCCAGCAGCCCCACGGCAGGAGGAGAGACCCAGTACTTC	CASSPTAGGETQYF	-	TRBJ2-5	many	TRBV5-4
TGTGCCAGCAGCCGGGGGCTTAGTATAGGACAGGGGGCACACACTGAAGCTTTCTTT	CASSRGLSIGQGAHTEAFF	TRBD1	TRBJ1-1	many	TRBV7-2
TGTGCCAGCAGTTCCACGGGACAGCATAATTCACCCCTCCACTTT	CASSSTGQHNSPLHF	TRBD1	TRBJ1-6	many	TRBV12-3/TRBV12-4
TGCAGCGTTTATAGGACTAGCGGGAGGAGCACAGATACGCAGTATTTT	CSVYRTSGRSTDTQYF	TRBD2	TRBJ2-3	-	TRBV29-1
TGCAGTGCTAGGTGGGCTAGTTTCGAAAAACTGTTTTTT	CSARWASFEKLFF	-	TRBJ1-4	-	TRBV20-1
TGTGCCAGCAGTGGACGGGGATTCGGTGAAGCTTTCTTT	CASSGRGFGEAFF	-	TRBJ1-1	few	TRBV25-1
TGTGCCAGCGACCGGGACAGGGCCACAGATACGCAGTATTTT	CASDRDRATDTQYF	TRBD1	TRBJ2-3	-	TRBV7-9
TGTGCCAGCAGCTTAGGGGGAAGAACGGACAATGAGCAGTTCTTC	CASSLGGRTDNEQFF	-	TRBJ2-1	-	TRBV7-8
TGTGCCAGCAGCTTAATAGGGGACGGAGGAGATGAGCAGTTCTTC	CASSLIGDGGDEQFF	-	TRBJ2-1	many	TRBV7-3
TGTGCCAGCAGTGGACTGCCCAAAAACATTCAGTACTTC	CASSGLPKNIQYF	-	TRBJ2-4	many	TRBV2
TGTGCCAGCAGCCCGACAGCTAGCACAGATACGCAGTATTTT	CASSPTASTDTQYF	-	TRBJ2-3	-	TRBV12-3/TRBV12-4
TGTGCCAGCAGCTTAGGGGGTGACACCGGCCGGCAGTTCTTC	CASSLGGDTGRQFF	-	TRBJ2-1	many	TRBV7-9
TGTGCCAGCAGCTCAGGACAGGCCGGGGAGCCCCAGCATTTT	CASSSGQAGEPQHF	TRBD1	TRBJ1-5	-	TRBV7-9
TGTGCCAGCAGCCCCGACCGGTTACAGTACTTC	CASSPDRLQYF	-	TRBJ2-7	-	TRBV28
TGCGCCAGCAGCTTGGGCAGGGTACAAGAAAAACTGTTTTTT	CASSLGRVQEKLFF	-	TRBJ1-4	many	TRBV5-1
TGCAGCGTTGCTGGACTAGCAGAGTCTAGCACAGATACGCAGTATTTT	CSVAGLAESSTDTQYF	TRBD2	TRBJ2-3	many	TRBV29-1
TGTGCCAGCAGGCTTAGATATTCAGGAAATGAGCAGTTCTTC	CASRLRYSGNEQFF	-	TRBJ2-1	many	TRBV11-2